Listed here are 8 T cell receptor beta chains from one sample, sequenced in a study of T-cell reconstitution after alpha-beta-depleted transplantation in children. Unique molecular identifiers were built into the TCRbeta library. From the PCR reads, TCRdb called clonotypes with MiXCR, one entry per CDR3 protein. Of hundreds of thousands of distinct CDR3 sequences listed, roughly 25% are singletons. Source: PBMCs, mostly from graft donor cells, taken 360 days after TCRalphabeta/CD19-depleted stem cell transplant. These receptors originate from a female patient aged 2-10 years who had a stem cell transplant for congenital amegakaryocytic thrombocytopenia, so the T cells may come from the graft donor.

This clonotype was seen repeatedly, ten times or more. The chain links TRBV5-1 to TRBJ2-6; D ambiguous. CDR3 length: 15 amino acids. Germline CDR1 SGHRS, CDR2 YFSETQ. Trimming cost V 1 base and J 4 bases, with 9 bases left between them. CDR3 coding DNA: TGCGCCAGCAGCTTGACCTTCCGAGGGGCCAACGTCCTGACTTTC. Translation gives CASSLTFRGANVLTF.

This clonotype was detected only once. The chain links TRBV28 to TRBJ2-5, with TRBD1 as a possible D gene (6 bases). V gave up 4 bases and J gave up 7 bases, with 19 bases separating them. This CDR3 region has 15 residues. Germline V CDR1 and CDR2: MDHEN, SYDVKM. The CDR3 DNA reads TGTGCCAGCAGTTCTGATAGGACAGCTCTAGGGACCCAGTACTTC. It yields the protein CASSSDRTALGTQYF. The whole variable domain, remainder taken from reference TRBV28 and TRBJ2-5, is DVKVTQSSRYLVKRTGEKVFLECVQDMDHENMFWYRQDPGLGLRLIYFSYDVKMKEKGDIPEGYSVSREKKERFSLILESASTNQTSMYLCASSSDRTALGTQYFGPGTRLLVL.

This clonotype was detected only a few times. The CDR3 DNA follows: TGTGCCAGCAGCTACTGGACTGAAGCTTTCTTT. Amino acid sequence: CASSYWTEAFF. This chain connects TRBV11-2 to TRBJ1-1; D uncertain. Germline V gene data show CDR1 as SGHAT and CDR2 as FQNNGV. V lost 4 bases to trimming and J lost 5 bases, with 5 bases between them. The CDR3 has 11 residues.

Ten or more counts support this clonotype. The CDR3 loop reads CASSHRLAGVTDTQYF. CDR3 nucleotide sequence: TGTGCCAGCAGCCACCGACTAGCGGGAGTGACAGATACGCAGTATTTT. The V gene is TRBV11-2, the J gene TRBJ2-3; 12 positions agree with TRBD2. This CDR3 has 16 residues. Trimming removed 5 bases from V and 3 bases from J; junction bases left unmatched: 6. CDR1 is SGHAT, CDR2 FQNNGV, per germline.

This clonotype was observed at least ten times. The chain joins TRBV10-2 to TRBJ2-7; TRBD1 might be the D (6 bases). The ends were cut back, 6 bases at V and 1 base at J, with 10 bases in the middle. Germline CDR1 WSHSY, CDR2 SAAADI. The CDR3 extends over 13 amino acids. CDR3 nucleotide sequence: TGCGCCAGCAGGCTGGGGACATCCTACGAGCAGTACTTC. Protein product: CASRLGTSYEQYF.

The rearrangement uses TRBV11-2 and TRBJ2-7, with D hard to call. V gave up 1 base and J gave up 7 bases, with 11 bases separating them. The CDR3 runs to 13 residues. Per germline, CDR1 SGHAT and CDR2 FQNNGV. CDR3 protein: CASSLVRAYEQYF. The CDR3 nucleotides are TGTGCCAGCAGCTTAGTCCGGGCTTATGAGCAGTACTTC. The whole variable domain, remainder taken from reference TRBV11-2 and TRBJ2-7, is EAGVAQSPRYKIIEKRQSVAFWCNPISGHATLYWYQQILGQGPKLLIQFQNNGVVDDSQLPKDRFSAERLKGVDSTLKIQPAKLEDSAVYLCASSLVRAYEQYFGPGTRLTVT.

This chain links TRBV7-2 with TRBJ2-7; D is undetermined. Trimming shortened V by 5 bases and J by 1 base, and 6 bases separated the two germline ends. Germline CDR1 reads SGHTA; CDR2 reads FQGNSA. This CDR3 spans 12 amino acids. The DNA of the CDR3 is TGTGCCAGCAGCAGGATTTCCTACGAGCAGTACTTC. It translates to CASSRISYEQYF.

This clonotype was detected only a few times. The CDR3 sequence: CASSHPGPYAEQFF. The DNA for the CDR3 is TGCGCCAGCAGCCATCCAGGACCATATGCGGAGCAGTTCTTC. V and J are TRBV4-1 and TRBJ2-1; D remains ambiguous. Trimming removed 3 bases at V and 10 bases at J, with 16 bases between. Germline CDR1 and CDR2: MGHRA and YSYEKL. The CDR3 length is 14 residues.